Each of the 28 T cell receptor beta chains below was sequenced from the same sample in a study of blood T cells in healthy people across ages (dated by TCRdb to between 2014 and 2017). The method behind the library was 5' RACE. The reads were generated on an Illumina HiSeq 2500. The second PCR ran for about 6 to 11 cycles and used a J-beta primer mix along with a sample-barcoded 5' primer. In-frame beta chains were kept once TCRdb had trimmed the public reads at Q25 with fastp and called clones with MiXCR. Records with the same CDR3 protein are collapsed into one entry carrying the most frequent genes and DNA. The sample table lists about 650,000 distinct CDR3 sequences, approximately 29% of them with a count of one. The leading ten clones occupy 15% to 19% of the sample. The sequencing input was blood. The receptor set was obtained from a woman of 80 years or more in good health. Donor details come from another sample of the same person, matched by shared clones.

Remarks on this clonotype: A much larger clonotype is one base distant, so this may be a read error. This chain's CDR3 is CASSPPSGTSAQYF. In nucleotides, the CDR3 is TGTGCCAGCAGCCCCCCTTCGGGGACAAGTGCGCAGTACTTC. The V gene is TRBV11-2, the J gene TRBJ2-7, with D possibly TRBD1 on 6 matching bases. V was trimmed by 5 bases and J by 9 bases, leaving 20 bases between them. CDR1 and CDR2 (germline): SGHAT, FQNNGV. CDR3 length equals 14 residues.

Worth noting for this clonotype: A read error may explain this, as a much larger clone is one base away. The V and J genes are TRBV15 and TRBJ1-2, with D possibly TRBD1 on 6 matching bases. There are 13 residues in the CDR3. Trimming took off 0 bases at V and 6 bases at J, with 8 bases between the two ends. Per the germline V gene, CDR1 is LNHNV and CDR2 is YYDKDF (reference sequence). CDR3 amino acids: CATSRDRGHGYTF. As DNA, the CDR3 is TGTGCCACCAGCAGAGACAGGGGTCATGGCTACACCTTC.

The V gene is TRBV5-1, the J gene TRBJ1-3, with 9 bases identical to TRBD1. V gave up 3 bases and J gave up 2 bases; unmatched junction bases: 6. Germline CDR1 is SGHRS and CDR2 is YFSETQ. The CDR3 length is 16 residues. CDR3 DNA: TGCGCCAGCAGCTGGACGACAGGGGGTACTGGAAACACCATATATTTT. Translation gives CASSWTTGGTGNTIYF.

J is TRBJ1-2 and V is TRBV12-3 or TRBV12-4, with D possibly being TRBD1 (5 bases). Trimming pared 6 bases from V and 4 bases from J, leaving 15 bases between. The CDR3 loop spans 14 amino acids. As DNA, the CDR3 is TGTGCCAGCAGACAAACGGCAGGGTCCTATGGCTACACCTTC. It encodes CASRQTAGSYGYTF.

Details on this clonotype: A much larger clone differs by one base, so this may be a read error. The V and J genes are TRBV10-3 and TRBJ2-5, with unresolved D. The length of the CDR3 is 13 residues. Germline lookup yields CDR1 ENHRY and CDR2 SYGVKD. CDR3 in amino acids: CAVSELGQETQYF. The CDR3 nucleotides read TGTGCCGTCAGTGAATTGGGCCAAGAGACCCAGTACTTC.

Many counts were recorded for this clonotype. The rearrangement links TRBV18 to TRBJ2-7; 7 nucleotides match TRBD1. The CDR3 sequence is 13 residues long. The V segment lost 4 bases and the J segment 6 bases; nucleotides outside the gene matches: 6. Germline V lookup: CDR1 KGHSH, CDR2 LQKENI. CDR3 DNA sequence: TGTGCCAGCTCACGCCGGGACAGTTCCGAGCAGTACTTC. This encodes CASSRRDSSEQYF.

In its sample, this clonotype was seen many times. J is TRBJ1-1 and V is TRBV20-1, with unresolved D. The CDR3 is 13 residues long. The V and J ends lost 4 bases and 5 bases respectively, with 14 bases between them. Per the germline V gene, CDR1 is DFQATT and CDR2 is SNEGSKA (reference sequence). The CDR3 DNA sequence: TGCAGTGCTAAGGGTCCGGTTAGGACTGAAGCTTTCTTT. This gives the protein CSAKGPVRTEAFF.

In this sample, this clonotype turned up once. The chain couples TRBV7-2 to TRBJ2-1; TRBD2 aligns across 12 bases. Germline loops: CDR1 SGHTA, CDR2 FQGNSA. The CDR3 covers 15 residues. V shed 6 bases and J 9 bases; nucleotides not matched to a gene: 9. CDR3 DNA sequence: TGTGCCAGCAGACTGTCTAGCGGGAGGGCCGCTGAGCAGTTCTTC. This gives the protein CASRLSSGRAAEQFF. The full variable domain, completed using reference TRBV7-2 and TRBJ2-1, is GAGVSQSPSNKVTEKGKDVELRCDPISGHTALYWYRQSLGQGLEFLIYFQGNSAPDKSGLPSDRFSAERTGGSVSTLTIQRTQQEDSAVYLCASRLSSGRAAEQFFGPGTRLTVL.

This clonotype was seen ten or more times. The J gene is TRBJ1-5, the V gene TRBV6-2 or TRBV6-3; no reliable D call. V lost 2 bases to trimming and J lost 7 bases, with 6 bases between them. Germline CDR1 MNHEY, CDR2 SVGEGT. The CDR3 extends over 12 amino acids. CDR3 nucleotides: TGTGCCAGCAGTTACCCCCCGCAGCCCCAGCATTTT. Residues: CASSYPPQPQHF.

Ten or more counts support this clonotype. The V and J genes are TRBV6-5 and TRBJ1-2, with no clear D. Trimming removed 5 bases at V and 4 bases at J, with 17 bases between. Germline V gene sequence: CDR1 MNHEY, CDR2 SVGAGI. The CDR3 is made up of 15 amino acids. The CDR3 DNA sequence: TGTGCCAGCAGTCCTCGTGGGCCTTGGGGCTATGGCTACACCTTC. Translating gives CASSPRGPWGYGYTF.

This clonotype was seen many times. The chain links TRBV6-2 or TRBV6-3 to TRBJ2-5, with 8 nucleotides matching TRBD2. Germline CDR1 reads MNHEY; CDR2 reads SVGEGT. With 8 bases clipped from V and 4 bases from J, the junction kept 6 bases outside the gene matches. The CDR3 is made up of 13 amino acids. The CDR3 DNA is TGTGCCAGCCTAAACCGGGGGGGAGAGACCCAGTACTTC. The encoded protein is CASLNRGGETQYF.

For this clonotype: A much larger clonotype is one base distant, so this may be a read error. The V call is TRBV10-3, the J call TRBJ1-5; D not resolved. The CDR3 extends over 13 amino acids. Germline CDR1 reads ENHRY; CDR2 reads SYGVKD. Here the CDR3 reads CAISEFQAQPKHF. The CDR3 nucleotides read TGTGCCATCAGTGAGTTTCAGGCTCAGCCCAAGCATTTT.

A note on this clonotype: This sequence may be a read error, since a much larger clone differs from it by one base. This rearrangement joins TRBV4-3 to TRBJ2-5, with 8 bases matching TRBD2. CDR1 and CDR2 from the germline V gene are LGHNA and YSLEER. The CDR3 totals 15 residues. The trim removed 1 base at V and 9 bases at J, leaving 10 bases unmatched. The DNA for the CDR3 is TGCGCCAGCAGCCAAGTTTCCGGGAGGGGTGAGGCCCAGTACTTC. Amino acid sequence: CASSQVSGRGEAQYF.

This clonotype was seen a few times. The chain has TRBV2 and TRBJ2-4; 8 bases match TRBD2. Germline V CDR1 and CDR2: SNHLY, FYNNEI. The V gene end was trimmed by 1 base and the J gene end by 1 base; junction bases not matched to a gene: 3. There are 16 residues in the CDR3. CDR3 in amino acids: CASSEGTGGAKNIQYF. The CDR3 bases are TGTGCCAGCAGTGAAGGGACGGGAGGGGCCAAAAACATTCAGTACTTC.

In its sample, this clonotype was seen a few times. This sequence may be a read error, since a much larger clone differs from it by one base. V gene TRBV7-2 combines with J gene TRBJ2-2, with unresolved D. The CDR3 loop spans 12 amino acids. V lost 5 bases to trimming and J lost 4 bases, with 5 bases between them. Per germline, CDR1 SGHTA and CDR2 FQGNSA. This chain's CDR3 is CASSKTTGELFF. The CDR3 DNA reads as TGTGCCAGCAGCAAGACCACCGGGGAGCTGTTTTTT. The complete variable domain, with remaining parts taken from reference TRBV7-2 and TRBJ2-2, reads GAGVSQSPSNKVTEKGKDVELRCDPISGHTALYWYRQSLGQGLEFLIYFQGNSAPDKSGLPSDRFSAERTGGSVSTLTIQRTQQEDSAVYLCASSKTTGELFFGEGSRLTVL.

The rearrangement joins TRBV13 to TRBJ2-7; 8 nucleotides match TRBD2. This CDR3 is 14 amino acids long. Trimming removed 4 bases from V and 2 bases from J; junction bases left unmatched: 4. Germline loops: CDR1 PRHDT, CDR2 FYEKMQ (reference sequence). The CDR3 sequence is CASSSPGLAYEQYF. DNA of the CDR3: TGTGCCAGCAGCTCTCCGGGACTAGCCTACGAGCAGTACTTC.

This clonotype has ten or more counts. The rearrangement links TRBV20-1 to TRBJ2-1; 7 nucleotides match TRBD1. Germline assignment: CDR1 DFQATT and CDR2 SNEGSKA (reference sequence). The CDR3 contains 12 residues. The CDR3 loop is CSQDRFDNEQFF. The CDR3 bases are TGCTCCCAGGACAGGTTTGACAATGAGCAGTTCTTC.

This clonotype was counted ten times or more. The chain recombines TRBV20-1 with TRBJ1-5, with D hard to call. V was trimmed by 5 bases and J by 2 bases, leaving 7 bases between them. Germline CDR1 DFQATT, CDR2 SNEGSKA (reference sequence). This CDR3 is 12 amino acids long. The CDR3 nucleotides are TGCAGTGCTTCGCGGGGCAATCAGCCCCAGCATTTT. It encodes CSASRGNQPQHF.

This clonotype has only a few counts. Sequence at one end of the junction differs from germline and may be a read error. The chain links TRBV6-2 or TRBV6-3 to TRBJ1-2; D is ambiguous. This CDR3 spans 10 amino acids. Germline assignment: CDR1 MNHEY and CDR2 SVGEGT. CDR3: CVSSSVGYTF. CDR3 nucleotides: TGTGTCAGCAGTTCGGTAGGCTACACCTTC.

There are many counts of this clonotype. The chain joins TRBV27 to TRBJ1-6; D gene unclear. The CDR3 has 12 amino acids. CDR1 is MNHEY and CDR2 is SMNVEV in the germline V gene (reference sequence). V was trimmed by 7 bases and J by 10 bases, leaving 11 bases between them. The CDR3 here is CASKDTSSPLHF. CDR3 bases: TGTGCCAGCAAAGACACGTCCTCACCCCTCCACTTT.

On this clonotype itself: This may be a read error: a much more frequent sequence differs by one nucleotide. The chain is built from TRBV15 and TRBJ2-4; 8 bases match TRBD1. This CDR3 has 13 amino acids. Germline values: CDR1 LNHNV, CDR2 YYDKDF (reference sequence). The CDR3 nucleotides are TGTGCCACCAGCATAGGGACAGGCTACGAGCAGTGCTTC. Its translation: CATSIGTGYEQCF.

Many counts were recorded for this clonotype. This rearrangement joins TRBV3-1 to TRBJ1-2, with D maybe TRBD1 (6 bases). Germline V gene sequence: CDR1 LGHDT, CDR2 YNNKEL (reference sequence). Between the trimmed V and J ends, which lost 4 bases and 3 bases, there was a span of 15 bases. CDR3 length equals 15 residues. CDR3 sequence reads: CASSPQGGKHYGYTF. CDR3 in DNA: TGTGCCAGCAGCCCCCAAGGGGGTAAGCACTATGGCTACACCTTC. The entire variable domain, with the rest obtained from reference TRBV3-1 and TRBJ1-2, is as follows: DTAVSQTPKYLVTQMGNDKSIKCEQNLGHDTMYWYKQDSKKFLKIMFSYNNKELIINETVPNRFSPKSPDKAHLNLHINSLELGDSAVYFCASSPQGGKHYGYTFGSGTRLTVV.

The table lists this clonotype with many counts. The V call is TRBV7-2, the J call TRBJ1-2; weak D call: TRBD1 (6 bases). CDR3 length equals 13 residues. Between the trimmed V and J ends, which lost 2 bases and 4 bases, there was a span of 8 bases. CDR1 is SGHTA, CDR2 FQGNSA, per germline. CDR3 coding DNA: TGTGCCAGCAGCTTATTACAGGGCTATGGCTACACCTTC. This gives the protein CASSLLQGYGYTF.

The sample holds many counts of this clonotype. This chain uses TRBV20-1 with TRBJ2-7; possibly TRBD2 for D (5 bases). The length of the CDR3 is 14 residues. Trimming took 0 bases from V and 2 from J, leaving 11 bases between them. Germline CDR1 is DFQATT and CDR2 is SNEGSKA (reference sequence). This CDR3 reads CSARDWQRTYEQYF. For the CDR3, the DNA is TGCAGTGCTAGAGATTGGCAGCGGACCTACGAGCAGTACTTC.

This clonotype was detected many times. The gene calls are TRBV24-1 and TRBJ2-3; possibly TRBD1 for D (5 bases). This CDR3 is 16 amino acids long. Germline CDR1 KGHDR, CDR2 SFDVKD. Trimming pared 5 bases from V and 6 bases from J, leaving 20 bases between. The CDR3 DNA follows: TGTGCCACCAGTGCCATGGGGCAGTTCAGGGCGGATACGCAGTATTTT. It specifies CATSAMGQFRADTQYF.

The chain employs TRBV30 and TRBJ1-5; possible D gene TRBD1, 5 bases. V gave up 4 bases and J gave up 5 bases, with 12 bases separating them. Per germline, CDR1 GTSNPN and CDR2 SVGIG (reference sequence). There are 13 residues in the CDR3. Here the CDR3 DNA reads TGTGCCTGGACGGGGGGGGTCGATCAGCCCCAGCATTTT. This gives the protein CAWTGGVDQPQHF.

This clonotype was found many times. The chain joins TRBV5-1 to TRBJ2-2, with D unresolved. CDR3 size: 15 residues. CDR1 is SGHRS, CDR2 YFSETQ, per germline. V gave up 3 bases and J gave up 4 bases, with 13 bases separating them. CDR3 residues: CASSSGIFPTGELFF. The CDR3, as DNA: TGCGCCAGCAGCTCTGGGATTTTTCCCACCGGGGAGCTGTTTTTT.

This clonotype has only a few counts. The V and J genes are TRBV6-1 and TRBJ2-3, with D perhaps being TRBD1 or TRBD2 (5 bases each). The V end lost 3 bases, the J end lost 1 base, and 11 bases lay between the germline ends. This CDR3 has 15 residues. Germline CDR1 MNHNS, CDR2 SASEGT. CDR3 sequence (DNA): TGTGCCAGCAGTGACTCGGGGCGGGGCACAGATACGCAGTATTTT. This codes for CASSDSGRGTDTQYF.